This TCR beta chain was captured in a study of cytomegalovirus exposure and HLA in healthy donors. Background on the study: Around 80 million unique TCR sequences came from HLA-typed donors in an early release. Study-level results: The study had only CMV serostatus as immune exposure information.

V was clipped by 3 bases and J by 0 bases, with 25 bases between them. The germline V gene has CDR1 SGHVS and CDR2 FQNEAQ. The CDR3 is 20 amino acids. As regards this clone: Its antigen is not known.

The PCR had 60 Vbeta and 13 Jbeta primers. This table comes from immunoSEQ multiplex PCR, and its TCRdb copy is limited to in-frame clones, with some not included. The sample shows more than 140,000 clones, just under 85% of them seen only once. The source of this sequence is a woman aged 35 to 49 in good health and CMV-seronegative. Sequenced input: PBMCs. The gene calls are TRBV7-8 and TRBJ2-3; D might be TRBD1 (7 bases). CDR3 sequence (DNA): TGTGCCAGCAGCTTGTCAGACAGGGTCCATTGGGGGACTAGCACAGATACGCAGTATTTT. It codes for CASSLSDRVHWGTSTDTQYF.